The 20 T cell receptor beta chains reported below all come from one sample, sequenced in a study of blood T cells in healthy people across ages. It was with a sample-barcoded 5' primer and a J-beta primer mix that a second PCR of about 7 to 12 cycles was run. TCRdb analysed the 5' RACE reads with MiXCR anew, one entry per CDR3 protein. The sample shows hundreds of thousands of distinct CDR3 sequences, about 62% of them seen only once. The sequenced sample was blood. These TCRs come from a man aged 30 to 45 in good health.

The chain has TRBV12-3 or TRBV12-4 and TRBJ2-4; D remains unclear. Trimming cost V 7 bases and J 11 bases, with 21 bases left between them. The CDR3 totals 14 residues. The chain's CDR3 is CASKPRGEGILQYF. CDR3 nucleotide sequence: TGTGCCAGCAAACCCCGTGGAGAAGGCATACTTCAGTACTTC.

The chain couples TRBV2 to TRBJ1-6, with no clear D. CDR1 and CDR2 (germline): SNHLY, FYNNEI. Trimming removed 5 bases from V and 7 bases from J, with 15 bases in between. The CDR3 contains 15 residues. The CDR3 loop reads CASSLLLSQNSPLHF. CDR3 nucleotide sequence: TGTGCCAGCAGTTTATTACTTAGCCAAAATTCACCCCTCCACTTT.

The chain uses TRBV20-1 and TRBJ2-1; D remains ambiguous. The CDR3 contains 11 residues. Germline V gene sequence: CDR1 DFQATT, CDR2 SNEGSKA (reference sequence). The CDR3 DNA is TGCAGCTATCGCTCCTACAATGAGCAGTTCTTC. Its protein product is CSYRSYNEQFF.

The J gene is TRBJ2-4, the V gene TRBV15, with D maybe TRBD2 (5 bases). The J call could be wrong; TRBJ2-7 is a better fit for the DNA end. CDR1 and CDR2 (germline): LNHNV, YYDKDF (reference sequence). The CDR3 consists of 15 residues. The CDR3 nucleotides read TGTGCCACCAGCAGGGAGCGGAGGCCTCCAGACGAGCAGTACTTC. Translation gives CATSRERRPPDEQYF.

The J gene is TRBJ2-3, the V gene TRBV12-3 or TRBV12-4; D is ambiguous. V was cut by 3 bases and J by 0 bases, with 13 bases left in between. The CDR3 length is 16 residues. CDR3: CASSFSSALSTDTQYF. The CDR3 nucleotides are TGTGCCAGCAGTTTCAGTTCCGCCTTGAGCACAGATACGCAGTATTTT.

The CDR3 DNA sequence: TGTGCCAGCAGCTTAAATGCGCCGCTAGCGGCCCAAGAGACCCAGTACTTC. Residues: CASSLNAPLAAQETQYF. The chain has TRBV7-3 and TRBJ2-5; 7 bases are a match to TRBD2. V dropped 1 base and J dropped 1; count of bases not matched to a gene: 9. Germline values: CDR1 SGHTA, CDR2 FQGTGA. This CDR3 spans 17 amino acids.

This clonotype was observed a single time. This chain uses TRBV20-1 with TRBJ2-4; possibly TRBD2 for D (5 bases). The DNA end favors TRBJ2-5, so the J call may be wrong. The germline gives CDR1 DFQATT, CDR2 SNEGSKA (reference sequence). This CDR3 spans 9 amino acids. This chain's CDR3 is CSGRETQYF. CDR3 sequence (DNA): TGCAGTGGGAGGGAGACCCAGTACTTC.

This clonotype has only a few counts. The V gene is TRBV3-1, the J gene TRBJ2-3; 12 positions agree with TRBD2. Germline V CDR1 and CDR2: LGHDT, YNNKEL (reference sequence). This CDR3 has 18 amino acids. With V trimmed by 4 bases and J by 1 base, 9 bases remained unmatched. The CDR3 here is CASSPTSGGNVGTDTQYF. The CDR3 DNA is TGTGCCAGCAGCCCCACTAGCGGGGGGAATGTGGGCACAGATACGCAGTATTTT.

J is TRBJ2-7 and V is TRBV10-2; TRBD2 aligns across 11 bases. Germline CDR1 and CDR2: WSHSY and SAAADI. The CDR3 covers 16 residues. The J segment lost 5 bases and the V segment lost 2 bases, leaving 8 bases of the junction unmatched. CDR3 in DNA: TGCGCCAGCAGTGAGGAACTAGCGGGAGATCGGAACGAGCAGTACTTC. Its translation: CASSEELAGDRNEQYF.

The rearrangement links TRBV6-2 or TRBV6-3 to TRBJ2-5; D is perhaps TRBD1 (6 bases). The germline gives CDR1 MNHEY, CDR2 SVGEGT. The V end was cut by 5 bases, the J end by 2 bases, with 12 bases between. This CDR3 has 14 residues. This CDR3 reads CASSRTENQETQYF. CDR3 bases: TGTGCCAGCAGTAGGACAGAGAATCAAGAGACCCAGTACTTC.

This clonotype was counted a few times. The V gene is TRBV2, the J gene TRBJ2-5, with no clear D. Germline values: CDR1 SNHLY, CDR2 FYNNEI. This CDR3 contains 12 residues. V lost 7 bases and J 5 bases, leaving 11 bases between the germline ends. The CDR3 sequence: CASIGDGETQYF. The CDR3 bases are TGTGCCAGCATTGGAGACGGGGAGACCCAGTACTTC.

This clonotype was counted a few times. This rearrangement joins TRBV29-1 to TRBJ1-4, with 11 bases aligning to TRBD1. Germline lookup yields CDR1 SQVTM and CDR2 ANQGSEA. The length of the CDR3 is 13 residues. After removal of 7 bases from V and 14 bases from J, the junction contained 12 bases not matched to a gene. The CDR3 region has the DNA TGCAGCGCCACCGGGACAGGGGGTTCAGAGCTGTTTTTT. It specifies CSATGTGGSELFF.

The genes are TRBV20-1 and TRBJ2-1; 10 nucleotides align to TRBD2. Germline CDR1 DFQATT, CDR2 SNEGSKA (reference sequence). V shed 5 bases and J 4 bases; nucleotides not matched to a gene: 8. The length of the CDR3 is 15 residues. The CDR3: CSAQRSSGGYNEQFF. In nucleotides, the CDR3 is TGCAGTGCTCAGCGTTCTAGCGGGGGATACAATGAGCAGTTCTTC.

This clonotype was detected a few times. The chain recombines TRBV5-5 with TRBJ1-1; D might be TRBD1 (6 bases). Per germline, CDR1 SGHKS and CDR2 YYEKEE (reference sequence). The CDR3 is 14 residues long. With 0 bases removed from V and 4 bases from J, the gap between germline ends came to 10 bases. Here the CDR3 DNA reads TGTGCCAGCAGCTTGGATCAGGGGTCCACTGAAGCTTTCTTT. Translation gives CASSLDQGSTEAFF. Full variable domain (rest looked up from reference TRBV5-5 and TRBJ1-1): DAGVTQSPTHLIKTRGQQVTLRCSPISGHKSVSWYQQVLGQGPQFIFQYYEKEERGRGNFPDRFSARQFPNYSSELNVNALLLGDSALYLCASSLDQGSTEAFFGQGTRLTVV.

This rearrangement joins TRBV19 to TRBJ2-7; no clear D. The CDR3 extends over 13 amino acids. The V gene lost 4 bases and the J gene lost 3 bases, with 10 bases spanning the gap. From germline, CDR1 is LNHDA and CDR2 SQIVND (reference sequence). In DNA form, the CDR3 reads TGTGCCAGTAGTACCGCTGAATTCTACGAGCAGTACTTC. It codes for CASSTAEFYEQYF. The full variable domain, rest sourced from reference TRBV19 and TRBJ2-7, is DGGITQSPKYLFRKEGQNVTLSCEQNLNHDAMYWYRQDPGQGLRLIYYSQIVNDFQKGDIAEGYSVSREKKESFPLTVTSAQKNPTAFYLCASSTAEFYEQYFGPGTRLTVT.

The sample holds a few counts of this clonotype. The V call is TRBV20-1, the J call TRBJ2-5, with D perhaps TRBD2 (5 bases). Trimming removed 2 bases from V and 0 bases from J, with 13 bases in between. Germline CDR1 is DFQATT and CDR2 is SNEGSKA (reference sequence). This CDR3 is built from 15 residues. In nucleotides, the CDR3 is TGCAGTGCTAGACCCCTAGCCCCGTACCAAGAGACCCAGTACTTC. This translates into CSARPLAPYQETQYF.

This clonotype appeared many times. Sequence at one end of the junction differs from germline and may be a read error. V usage is TRBV12-3 or TRBV12-4 and J usage is TRBJ2-3; a weak D match, TRBD2 (5 bases). The CDR3 is made up of 14 amino acids. The chain's CDR3 is CASSFGVGGDAQYF. The CDR3 region has the DNA TGTGCCAGCAGTTTCGGGGTGGGCGGAGATGCGCAGTATTTT.

V is TRBV27 and J is TRBJ2-7; 7 positions agree with TRBD2. CDR3 length: 15 residues. V lost 3 bases to trimming and J lost 2 bases; unmatched junction nucleotides: 7. The germline CDR1 and CDR2 sequences are MNHEY and SMNVEV (reference sequence). In nucleotides, the CDR3 is TGTGCCAGCAGTTTTGCTAGCGGCCTTCCCTACGAGCAGTACTTC. Translated, it gives CASSFASGLPYEQYF.

The chain is built from TRBV5-1 and TRBJ1-1; D is undetermined. The V and J ends lost 4 bases and 0 bases respectively, with 16 bases between them. CDR1 SGHRS and CDR2 YFSETQ come from the germline V gene. The CDR3 loop spans 16 amino acids. CDR3 in amino acids: CASSPRRHGVNTEAFF. DNA of the CDR3: TGCGCCAGCAGCCCACGTCGACACGGAGTGAACACTGAAGCTTTCTTT.

This clonotype was counted a few times. The chain links TRBV27 to TRBJ2-1; weak D call: TRBD2 (5 bases). Per the germline V gene, CDR1 is MNHEY and CDR2 is SMNVEV (reference sequence). V lost 2 bases to trimming and J lost 4 bases, with 9 bases between them. This CDR3 region has 14 residues. The CDR3 DNA sequence: TGTGCCAGCAGTTTAACGGGGTGGTACAATGAGCAGTTCTTC. This translates into CASSLTGWYNEQFF.